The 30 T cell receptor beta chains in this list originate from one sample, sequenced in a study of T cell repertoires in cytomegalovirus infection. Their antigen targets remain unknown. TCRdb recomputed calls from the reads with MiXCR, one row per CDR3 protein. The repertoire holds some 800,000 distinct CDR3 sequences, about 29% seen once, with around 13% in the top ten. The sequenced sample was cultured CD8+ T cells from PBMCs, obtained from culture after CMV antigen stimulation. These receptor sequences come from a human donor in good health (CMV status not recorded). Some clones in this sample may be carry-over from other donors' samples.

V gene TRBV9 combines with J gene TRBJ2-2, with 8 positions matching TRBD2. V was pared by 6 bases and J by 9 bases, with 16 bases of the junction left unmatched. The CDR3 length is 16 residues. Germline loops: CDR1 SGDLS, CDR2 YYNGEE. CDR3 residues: CASTASASGGPWELFF. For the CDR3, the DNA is TGTGCCAGCACCGCATCCGCTTCGGGGGGGCCATGGGAGCTGTTTTTT.

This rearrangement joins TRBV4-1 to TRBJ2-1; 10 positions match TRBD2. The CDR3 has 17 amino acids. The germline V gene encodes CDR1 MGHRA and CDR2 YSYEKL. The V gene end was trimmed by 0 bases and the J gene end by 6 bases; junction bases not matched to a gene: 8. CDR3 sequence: CASSQDEGQRGGNEQFF. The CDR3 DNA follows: TGCGCCAGCAGCCAAGATGAAGGCCAGCGGGGGGGCAATGAGCAGTTCTTC.

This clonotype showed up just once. This chain's CDR3 is CASSLVGRSNTGELFF. The CDR3 DNA is TGTGCCAGCAGCTTAGTAGGACGGTCGAACACCGGGGAGCTGTTTTTT. V usage is TRBV7-9 and J usage is TRBJ2-2; D not resolved. This CDR3 is 16 amino acids long. Between the trimmed V and J ends, which lost 1 base and 0 bases, there was a span of 9 bases. The germline V gene has CDR1 SEHNR and CDR2 FQNEAQ (reference sequence).

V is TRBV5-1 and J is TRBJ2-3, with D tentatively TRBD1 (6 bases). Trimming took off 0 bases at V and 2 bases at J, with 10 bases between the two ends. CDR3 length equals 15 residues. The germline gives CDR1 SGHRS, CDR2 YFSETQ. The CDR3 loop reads CASSLERGFTDTQYF. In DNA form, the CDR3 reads TGCGCCAGCAGCTTGGAGAGGGGGTTCACAGATACGCAGTATTTT.

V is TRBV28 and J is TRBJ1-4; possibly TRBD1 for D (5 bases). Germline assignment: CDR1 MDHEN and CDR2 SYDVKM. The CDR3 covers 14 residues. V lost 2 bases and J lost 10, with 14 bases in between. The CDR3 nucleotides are TGTGCCAGCAGTTTAGTCCAGGGACTCAGAAAACTGTTTTTT. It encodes CASSLVQGLRKLFF.

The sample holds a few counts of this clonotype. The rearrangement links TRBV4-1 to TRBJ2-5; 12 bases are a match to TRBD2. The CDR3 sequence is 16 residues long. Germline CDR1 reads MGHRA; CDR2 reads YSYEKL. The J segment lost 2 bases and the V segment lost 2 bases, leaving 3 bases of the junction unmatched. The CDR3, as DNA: TGCGCCAGCAGCCAACTAGCGGGGGGGGATCAAGAGACCCAGTACTTC. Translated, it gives CASSQLAGGDQETQYF.

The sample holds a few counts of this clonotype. The CDR3 region is CASRLAGSSYEQYF. CDR3 nucleotide sequence: TGTGCCAGCAGACTAGCGGGGAGTTCCTACGAGCAGTACTTC. V is TRBV6-1 and J is TRBJ2-7; 10 bases are a match to TRBD2. Trimming cost V 6 bases and J 1 base; bases outside gene matches: 3. CDR3 length: 14 residues. Germline-derived CDR1 and CDR2 are MNHNS and SASEGT.

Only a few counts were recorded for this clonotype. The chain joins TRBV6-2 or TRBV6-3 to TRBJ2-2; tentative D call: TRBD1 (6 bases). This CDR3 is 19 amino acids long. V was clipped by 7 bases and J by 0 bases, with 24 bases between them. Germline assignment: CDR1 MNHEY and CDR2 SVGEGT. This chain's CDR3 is CASNPLSRTAIANTGELFF. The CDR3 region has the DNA TGTGCCAGCAATCCTCTTTCTAGGACAGCTATCGCGAACACCGGGGAGCTGTTTTTT.

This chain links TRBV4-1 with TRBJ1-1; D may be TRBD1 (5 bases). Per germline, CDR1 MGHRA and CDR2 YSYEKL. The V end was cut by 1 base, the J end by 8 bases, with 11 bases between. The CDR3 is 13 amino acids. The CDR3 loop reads CASSQGATVEAFF. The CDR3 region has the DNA TGCGCCAGCAGCCAAGGCGCGACAGTCGAAGCTTTCTTT.

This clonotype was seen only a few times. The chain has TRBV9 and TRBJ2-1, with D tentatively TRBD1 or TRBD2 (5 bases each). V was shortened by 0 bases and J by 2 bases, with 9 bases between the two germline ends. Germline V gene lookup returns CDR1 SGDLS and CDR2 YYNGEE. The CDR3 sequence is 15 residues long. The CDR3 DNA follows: TGTGCCAGCAGCGTAGACGGGGACCCCTACAATGAGCAGTTCTTC. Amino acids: CASSVDGDPYNEQFF.

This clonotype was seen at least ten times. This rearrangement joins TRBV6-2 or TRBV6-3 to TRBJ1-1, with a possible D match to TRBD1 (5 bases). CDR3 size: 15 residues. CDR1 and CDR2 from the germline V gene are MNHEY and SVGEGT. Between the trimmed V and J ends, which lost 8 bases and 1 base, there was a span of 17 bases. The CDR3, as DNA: TGTGCCAGCGAGCGGGGAGACAGCCCGAACACTGAAGCTTTCTTT. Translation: CASERGDSPNTEAFF.

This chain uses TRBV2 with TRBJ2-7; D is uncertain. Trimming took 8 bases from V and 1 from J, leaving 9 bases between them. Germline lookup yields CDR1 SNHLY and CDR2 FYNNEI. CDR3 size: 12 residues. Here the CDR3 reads CASLGNSYEQYF. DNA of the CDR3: TGTGCCAGCCTGGGTAATTCCTACGAGCAGTACTTC.

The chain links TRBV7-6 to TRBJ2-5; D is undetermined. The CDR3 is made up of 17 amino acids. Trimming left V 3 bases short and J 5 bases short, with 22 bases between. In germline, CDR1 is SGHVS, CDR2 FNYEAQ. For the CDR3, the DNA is TGTGCCAGCAGCTTGGATACTCCGGGTCCCCGGGCGGAGACCCAGTACTTC. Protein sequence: CASSLDTPGPRAETQYF. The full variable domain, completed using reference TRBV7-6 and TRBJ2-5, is GAGVSQSPRYKVTKRGQDVALRCDPISGHVSLYWYRQALGQGPEFLTYFNYEAQQDKSGLPNDRFSAERPEGSISTLTIQRTEQRDSAMYRCASSLDTPGPRAETQYFGPGTRLLVL.

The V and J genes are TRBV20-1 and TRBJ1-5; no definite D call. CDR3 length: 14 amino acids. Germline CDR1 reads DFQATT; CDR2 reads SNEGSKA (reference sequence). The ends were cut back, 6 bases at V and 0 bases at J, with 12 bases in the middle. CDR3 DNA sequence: TGCAGTGCAATTAGGACGTATAGCAATCAGCCCCAGCATTTT. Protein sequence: CSAIRTYSNQPQHF.

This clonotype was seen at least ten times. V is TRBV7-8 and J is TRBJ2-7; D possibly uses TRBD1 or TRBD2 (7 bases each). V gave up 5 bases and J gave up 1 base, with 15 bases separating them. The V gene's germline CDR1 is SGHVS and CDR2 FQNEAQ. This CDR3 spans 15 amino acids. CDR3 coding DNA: TGTGCCAGCAGCCCGACAGGGACTATTTCCTACGAGCAGTACGTC. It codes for CASSPTGTISYEQYV.

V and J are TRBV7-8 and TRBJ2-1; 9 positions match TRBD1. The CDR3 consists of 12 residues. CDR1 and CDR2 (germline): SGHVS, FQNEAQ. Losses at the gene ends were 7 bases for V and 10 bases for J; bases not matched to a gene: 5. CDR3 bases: TGTGCCAGCACTCGGACAGGGGAAGAGCAGTTCTTC. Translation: CASTRTGEEQFF.

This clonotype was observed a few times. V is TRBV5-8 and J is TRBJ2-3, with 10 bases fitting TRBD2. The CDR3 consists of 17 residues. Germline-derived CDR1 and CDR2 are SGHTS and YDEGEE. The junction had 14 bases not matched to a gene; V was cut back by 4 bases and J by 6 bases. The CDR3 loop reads CASSPVGLAVHPDTQYF. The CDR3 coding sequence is TGTGCCAGCAGCCCCGTCGGACTAGCGGTGCATCCGGATACGCAGTATTTT.

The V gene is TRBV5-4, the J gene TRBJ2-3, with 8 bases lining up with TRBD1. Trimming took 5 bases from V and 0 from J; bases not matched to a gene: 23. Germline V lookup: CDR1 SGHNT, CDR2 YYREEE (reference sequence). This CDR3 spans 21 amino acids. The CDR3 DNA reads TGTGCCAGCAGTCACCCTCGCCCAGGACAGGGACTTACTTCTAGCACAGATACGCAGTATTTT. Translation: CASSHPRPGQGLTSSTDTQYF.

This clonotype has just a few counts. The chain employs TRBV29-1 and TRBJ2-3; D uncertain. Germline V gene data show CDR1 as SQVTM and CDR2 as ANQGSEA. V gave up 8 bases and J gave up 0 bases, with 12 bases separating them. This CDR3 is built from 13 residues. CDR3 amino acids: CSLLGPSTDTQYF. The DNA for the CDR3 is TGCAGCCTGCTCGGCCCGAGCACAGATACGCAGTATTTT.

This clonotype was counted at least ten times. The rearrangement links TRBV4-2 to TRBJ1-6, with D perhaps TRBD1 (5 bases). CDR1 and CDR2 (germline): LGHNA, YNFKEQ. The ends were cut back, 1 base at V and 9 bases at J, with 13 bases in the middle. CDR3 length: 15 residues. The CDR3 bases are TGTGCCAGCAGCCAAGGGACAACGACACTTTCACCCCTCCACTTT. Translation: CASSQGTTTLSPLHF.

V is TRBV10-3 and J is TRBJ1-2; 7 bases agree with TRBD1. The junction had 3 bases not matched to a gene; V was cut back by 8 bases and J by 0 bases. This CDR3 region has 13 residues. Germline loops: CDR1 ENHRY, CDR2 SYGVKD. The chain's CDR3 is CAIWDSSNYGYTF. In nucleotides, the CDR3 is TGTGCCATCTGGGACAGCTCTAACTATGGCTACACCTTC.

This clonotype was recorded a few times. CDR3 amino acids: CASSIVPGLMNTEAFF. The CDR3 DNA follows: TGTGCCAGTAGTATAGTCCCAGGACTTATGAACACTGAAGCTTTCTTT. The chain is built from TRBV19 and TRBJ1-1; D remains ambiguous. This CDR3 has 16 residues. The V and J ends lost 1 base and 0 bases respectively, with 12 bases between them. Germline V lookup: CDR1 LNHDA, CDR2 SQIVND (reference sequence).

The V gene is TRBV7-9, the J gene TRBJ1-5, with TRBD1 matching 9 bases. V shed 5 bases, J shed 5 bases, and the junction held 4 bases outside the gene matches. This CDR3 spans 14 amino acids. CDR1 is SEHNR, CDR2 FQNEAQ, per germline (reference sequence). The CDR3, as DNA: TGTGCCAGCAGCACAGGGGGCGGGGATCAGCCCCAGCATTTT. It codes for CASSTGGGDQPQHF.

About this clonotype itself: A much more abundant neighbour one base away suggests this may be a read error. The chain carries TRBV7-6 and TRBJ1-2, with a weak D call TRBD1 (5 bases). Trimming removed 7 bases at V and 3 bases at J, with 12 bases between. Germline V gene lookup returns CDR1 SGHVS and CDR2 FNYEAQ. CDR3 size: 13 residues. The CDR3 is CASNPGGYYGYTF. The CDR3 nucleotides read TGTGCCAGCAACCCGGGGGGGTACTATGGCTACACCTTC.

CDR3 bases: TGTGCCAGCTGCGGTGGAGAGAGCTCCTACAATGAGCAGTTCTTC. It encodes CASCGGESSYNEQFF. J is TRBJ2-1 and V is TRBV12-3 or TRBV12-4, with no clear D. Trimming pared 8 bases from V and 0 bases from J, leaving 14 bases between. The CDR3 is 15 residues long.

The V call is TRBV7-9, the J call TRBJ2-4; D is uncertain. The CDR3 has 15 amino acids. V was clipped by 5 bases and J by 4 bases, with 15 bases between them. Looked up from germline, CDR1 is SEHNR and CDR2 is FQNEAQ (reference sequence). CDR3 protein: CASSLPEIGKNIQYF. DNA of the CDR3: TGTGCCAGCAGCCTCCCGGAGATAGGGAAAAACATTCAGTACTTC.

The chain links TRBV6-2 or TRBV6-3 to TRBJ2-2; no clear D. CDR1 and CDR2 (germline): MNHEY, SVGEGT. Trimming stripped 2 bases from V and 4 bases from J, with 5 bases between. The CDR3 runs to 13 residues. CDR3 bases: TGTGCCAGCAGTTACGGGTTCACCGGGGAGCTGTTTTTT. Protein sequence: CASSYGFTGELFF.

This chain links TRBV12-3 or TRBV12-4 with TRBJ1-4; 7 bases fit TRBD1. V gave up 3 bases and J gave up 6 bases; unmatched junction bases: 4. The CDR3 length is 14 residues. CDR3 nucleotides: TGTGCCAGCAGTTTTATCCAGGGGGATGAAAAACTGTTTTTT. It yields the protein CASSFIQGDEKLFF.

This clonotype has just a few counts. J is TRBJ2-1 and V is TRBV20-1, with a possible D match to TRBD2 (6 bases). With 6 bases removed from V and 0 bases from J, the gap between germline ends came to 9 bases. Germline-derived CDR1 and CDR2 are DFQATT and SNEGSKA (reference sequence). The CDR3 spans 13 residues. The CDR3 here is CSAPDYSYNEQFF. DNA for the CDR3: TGCAGTGCCCCGGACTACTCCTACAATGAGCAGTTCTTC.

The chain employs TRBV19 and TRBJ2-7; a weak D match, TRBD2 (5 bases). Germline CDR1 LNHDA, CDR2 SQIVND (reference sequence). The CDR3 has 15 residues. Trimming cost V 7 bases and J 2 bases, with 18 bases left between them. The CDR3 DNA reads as TGTGCCAGTAAGAGGGAGCAGCCCCTGACCTACGAGCAGTACGTC. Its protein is CASKREQPLTYEQYV.